This T cell receptor beta chain came from a study of control samples from healthy donors and cancer patients. Data came from immunoSEQ multiplex PCR; TCRdb stores just in-frame clones and leaves some out. The sample lists about 120,000 clones; 88% were seen once. There are 14 residues in the CDR3. The germline CDR1 and CDR2 sequences are SGHRS and YFSETQ. V lost 4 bases and J 5 bases, leaving 15 bases between the germline ends. The rearrangement joins TRBV5-1 to TRBJ2-5, with D possibly matching TRBD2 (5 bases). The sequenced sample consisted of blood. This receptor was taken from a woman aged 70 to 79 in good health. The CDR3 spells CASSRGEGGETQYF. The CDR3 DNA follows: TGCGCCAGCAGCCGGGGAGAGGGCGGGGAGACCCAGTACTTC.